A selection of T cell receptor beta chains follows, all from one sample in a study of blood T cell repertoires in COVID-19. Data came from immunoSEQ multiplex PCR; TCRdb stores just in-frame clones and leaves some out. The sample records roughly 70,000 clones, 89% being singletons. Sequenced material: peripheral blood. These receptors originate from a man aged 60-69 years with acute or convalescent COVID-19. CDR3s include the opening cysteine and the closing phenylalanine or tryptophan.

v_gene | CDR3aa
TRBV6-5 | CASRPSGGRSQPQHF
TRBV6-5 | CTTGLYAEAFF
TRBV7-9 | CASSEPGTNEKLFF
TRBV27 | CASSSREGAGKLFF
TRBV24-1 | CATSDSRAEGPSQPQHF
TRBV9 | CASSVGTGGATFYEQYF
TRBV5-1 | CASSPLGTEMNTEAFF
TRBV7-9 | CASSSQNSPLHF
TRBV27 | CASSTIYSNQPQHF
TRBV19 | CASTIQGGTEAFF
TRBV19 | CASSIEARAFF
TRBV10-3 | CAISAQGGSSEQYF
TRBV15 | CATSRSWGLRQETQYF
TRBV19 | CASSIRGPANYGYTF
TRBV5-1 | CASSPTGQGSYEQYF
TRBV30 | CAWSLGTGTGSKETQYF
TRBV11-2 | CASSLGGTTRETQYF
TRBV11-2 | CASSAQGAGANEKLFF
TRBV24-1 | CATSVGGGYEQYF
TRBV19 | CASSIRNRDQFSGNTIYF
TRBV24-1 | CATSVRQSPETQYF
TRBV11-2 | CASSDWGGTTGAPGNTIYF
TRBV7-9 | CASSTWTSGGNEQFF
TRBV11-2 | CASSQIPSTDTQYF
TRBV7-3 | CASSPYVGTKGDTQYF
TRBV3-1/TRBV3-2 | CASSQFGGTGNTIYF
TRBV5-1 | CASSADSVSYEQYF
TRBV19 | CASSVSKQPQHF
TRBV7-2 | CASSLGGHGRVTNEKLFF
TRBV10-2 | CASSAWRMNTEAFF
TRBV6-6 | CASSYETGAYTGELFF
TRBV27 | CASRGGWTGEHEQFF
TRBV10-3 | CAVQDSPYEQYF
TRBV18 | CASSPLRGDNYGYTF
TRBV10-2 | CASRPLPRSRADTQYF
TRBV7-2 | CASSLDQFYGYTF
TRBV2 | CASREQGARALWGSDTEAFF
TRBV6-5 | CASSYWQSYEQYF
TRBV29-1 | CSILGRTTGELFF
TRBV18 | CASSLVRGVNTEAFF
TRBV5-4 | CASSLGQIEAFF
TRBV6-5 | CASSYSNGGPYNEQFF
TRBV18 | CASSPTQESPLHF
TRBV19 | CASSDSTGVGQPQHF
TRBV11-3 | CASSFRGETQYF
TRBV25-1 | CASRDSYYGYTF
TRBV27 | CASTFSGANVLTF
TRBV5-1 | CASSQTGLAGTRAGELFF